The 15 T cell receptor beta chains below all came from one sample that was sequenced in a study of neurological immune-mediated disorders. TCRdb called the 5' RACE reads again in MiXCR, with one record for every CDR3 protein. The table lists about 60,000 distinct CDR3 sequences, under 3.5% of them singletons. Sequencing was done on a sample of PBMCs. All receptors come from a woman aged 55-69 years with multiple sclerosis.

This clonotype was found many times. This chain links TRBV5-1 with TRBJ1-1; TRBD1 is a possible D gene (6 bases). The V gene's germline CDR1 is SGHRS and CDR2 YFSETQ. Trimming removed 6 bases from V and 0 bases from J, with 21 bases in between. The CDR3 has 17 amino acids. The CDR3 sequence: CASTRGTSGVVNTEAFF. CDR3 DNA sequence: TGCGCCAGCACCAGAGGGACTTCAGGGGTGGTGAACACTGAAGCTTTCTTT.

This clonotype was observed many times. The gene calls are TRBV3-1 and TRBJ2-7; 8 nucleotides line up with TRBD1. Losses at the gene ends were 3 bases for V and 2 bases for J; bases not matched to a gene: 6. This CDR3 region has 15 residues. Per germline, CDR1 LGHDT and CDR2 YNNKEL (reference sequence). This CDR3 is CASSHRQGRTYEQYF. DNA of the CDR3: TGTGCCAGCAGCCACAGACAGGGGCGTACCTACGAGCAGTACTTC.

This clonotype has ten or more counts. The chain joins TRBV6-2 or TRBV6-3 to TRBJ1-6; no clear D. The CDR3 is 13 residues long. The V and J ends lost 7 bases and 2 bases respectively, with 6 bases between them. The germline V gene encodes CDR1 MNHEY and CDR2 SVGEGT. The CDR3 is CASTRAYNSPLHF. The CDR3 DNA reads TGTGCCAGCACTCGGGCCTATAATTCACCCCTCCACTTT.

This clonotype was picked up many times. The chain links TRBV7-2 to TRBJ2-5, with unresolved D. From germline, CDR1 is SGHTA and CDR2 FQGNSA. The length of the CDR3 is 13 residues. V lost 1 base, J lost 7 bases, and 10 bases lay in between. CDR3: CASSLERGGTQYF. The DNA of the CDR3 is TGTGCCAGCAGCTTAGAGCGTGGCGGGACCCAGTACTTC.

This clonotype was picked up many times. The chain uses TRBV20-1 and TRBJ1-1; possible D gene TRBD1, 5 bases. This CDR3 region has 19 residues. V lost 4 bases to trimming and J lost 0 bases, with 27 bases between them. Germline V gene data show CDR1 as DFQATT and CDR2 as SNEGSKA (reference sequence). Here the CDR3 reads CSATPPAGTQRRMNTEAFF. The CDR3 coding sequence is TGCAGTGCTACCCCCCCGGCCGGGACCCAGAGGCGAATGAACACTGAAGCTTTCTTT.

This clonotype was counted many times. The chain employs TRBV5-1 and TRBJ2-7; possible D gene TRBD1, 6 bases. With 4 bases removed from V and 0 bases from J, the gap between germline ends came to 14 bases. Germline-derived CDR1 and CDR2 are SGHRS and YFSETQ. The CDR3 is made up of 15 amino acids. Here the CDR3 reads CASSITGTPSYEQYF. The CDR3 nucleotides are TGCGCCAGCAGCATCACCGGGACACCCTCCTACGAGCAGTACTTC.

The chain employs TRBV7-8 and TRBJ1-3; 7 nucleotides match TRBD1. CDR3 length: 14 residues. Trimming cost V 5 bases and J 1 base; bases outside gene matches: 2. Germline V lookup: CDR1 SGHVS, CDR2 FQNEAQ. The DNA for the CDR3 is TGTGCCAGCAGCCACAGGGGTTCTGGAAACACCATATATTTT. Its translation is CASSHRGSGNTIYF.

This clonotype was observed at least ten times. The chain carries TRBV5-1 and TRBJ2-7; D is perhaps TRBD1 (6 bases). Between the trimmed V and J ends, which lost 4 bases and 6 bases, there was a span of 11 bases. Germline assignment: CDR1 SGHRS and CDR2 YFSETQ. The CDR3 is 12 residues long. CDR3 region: CASSLQGPEQYF. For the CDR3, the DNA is TGCGCCAGCAGCCTACAGGGACCCGAGCAGTACTTC.

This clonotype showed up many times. The CDR3 DNA is TGTGCCATCAGTTGGGGACTAGCGGGAACATCCACAGCCTACGAGCAGTACTTC. Its protein is CAISWGLAGTSTAYEQYF. The gene calls are TRBV10-3 and TRBJ2-7; 13 bases map to TRBD2. The V gene's germline CDR1 is ENHRY and CDR2 SYGVKD. This CDR3 contains 18 residues. The J segment lost 2 bases and the V segment lost 5 bases, leaving 12 bases of the junction unmatched.

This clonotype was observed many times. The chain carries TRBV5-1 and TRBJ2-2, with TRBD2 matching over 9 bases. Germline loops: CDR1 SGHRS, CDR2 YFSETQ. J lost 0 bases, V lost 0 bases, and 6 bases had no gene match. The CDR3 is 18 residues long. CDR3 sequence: CASSLVPSGTPNTGELFF. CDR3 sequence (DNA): TGCGCCAGCAGCTTGGTCCCTAGCGGGACTCCGAACACCGGGGAGCTGTTTTTT.

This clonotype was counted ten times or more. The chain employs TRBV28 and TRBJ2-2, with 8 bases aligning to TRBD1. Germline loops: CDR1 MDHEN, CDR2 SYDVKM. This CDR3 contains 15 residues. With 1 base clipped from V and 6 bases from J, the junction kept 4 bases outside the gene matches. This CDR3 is CASSLSGGAAGELFF. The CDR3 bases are TGTGCCAGCAGTTTATCAGGGGGCGCCGCCGGGGAGCTGTTTTTT.

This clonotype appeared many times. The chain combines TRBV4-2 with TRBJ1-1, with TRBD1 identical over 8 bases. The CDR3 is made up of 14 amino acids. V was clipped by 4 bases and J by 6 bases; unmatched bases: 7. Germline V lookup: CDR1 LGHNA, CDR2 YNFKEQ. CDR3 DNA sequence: TGTGCCAGCAGCCGCAGGGGGCTACTGGCTGAAGCTTTCTTT. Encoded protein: CASSRRGLLAEAFF.

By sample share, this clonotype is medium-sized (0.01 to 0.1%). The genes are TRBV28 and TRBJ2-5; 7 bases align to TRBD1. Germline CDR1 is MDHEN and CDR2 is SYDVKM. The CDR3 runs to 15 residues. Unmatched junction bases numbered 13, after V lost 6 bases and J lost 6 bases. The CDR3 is CASSPSLTGPKTQYF. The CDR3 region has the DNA TGTGCCAGCAGCCCCTCACTGACAGGGCCGAAGACCCAGTACTTC.

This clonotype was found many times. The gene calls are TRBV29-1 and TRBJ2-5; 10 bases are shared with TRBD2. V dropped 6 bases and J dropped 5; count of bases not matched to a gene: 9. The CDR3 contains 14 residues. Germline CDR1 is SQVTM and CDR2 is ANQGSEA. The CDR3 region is CSVAGGLIGETQYF. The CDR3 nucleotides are TGCAGCGTAGCGGGGGGGCTGATTGGGGAGACCCAGTACTTC.

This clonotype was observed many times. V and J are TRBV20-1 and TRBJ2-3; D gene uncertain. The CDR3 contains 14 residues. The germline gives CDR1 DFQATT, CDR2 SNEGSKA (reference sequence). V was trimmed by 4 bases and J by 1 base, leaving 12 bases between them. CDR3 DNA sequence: TGCAGTGCTATGTCTGGTTTCGGCACAGATACGCAGTATTTT. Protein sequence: CSAMSGFGTDTQYF.